Listed here are 21 T cell receptor beta chains from one sample, sequenced in a study of shared clonotypes between healthy human individuals. This table comes from immunoSEQ multiplex PCR, and its TCRdb copy is limited to in-frame clones, with some not included. The sample contains 490,000 or so clones, 76% of which appear only once. Sequenced material: PBMCs. The receptor source for this set is a woman aged 40-49 years in good health. Some clones in this sample may be carry-over from other donors' samples.

This clone is a singleton in its sample. This chain joins TRBV10-2 and TRBJ2-5; 11 bases line up with TRBD2. CDR1 is WSHSY and CDR2 is SAAADI in the germline V gene. This CDR3 is built from 15 residues. Trimming removed 3 bases from V and 3 bases from J; junction bases left unmatched: 3. In DNA form, the CDR3 reads TGCGCCAGCAGTGATACGGGACTAGCGGAAGAGACCCAGTACTTC. As protein: CASSDTGLAEETQYF.

In this sample, this clone turned up once. This chain uses TRBV27 with TRBJ2-1, with 8 bases matching TRBD2. CDR3 length: 15 residues. CDR1 and CDR2 from the germline V gene are MNHEY and SMNVEV (reference sequence). With V trimmed by 3 bases and J by 4 bases, 5 bases remained unmatched. CDR3 region: CASSFPLAGYNEQFF. CDR3 bases: TGTGCCAGCAGTTTCCCGCTAGCGGGTTACAATGAGCAGTTCTTC.

This chain connects TRBV27 to TRBJ2-2, with D possibly matching TRBD2 (6 bases). Germline V gene data show CDR1 as MNHEY and CDR2 as SMNVEV (reference sequence). This CDR3 has 15 residues. V shed 5 bases and J shed 5 bases, with 15 bases lying between them. CDR3 in DNA: TGTGCCAGCAGTCCACTCCCAGGGAGGACCGGGGAGCTGTTTTTT. This codes for CASSPLPGRTGELFF.

This chain links TRBV30 with TRBJ2-2; D unclear. V was cut by 4 bases and J by 5 bases, with 11 bases left in between. CDR1 is GTSNPN, CDR2 SVGIG, per germline (reference sequence). CDR3 length equals 13 residues. Here the CDR3 DNA reads TGTGCCTGGAACCCGGGTTATACCGGGGAGCTGTTTTTT. Its protein is CAWNPGYTGELFF.

V and J are TRBV28 and TRBJ2-5; 8 bases match TRBD2. The CDR3 is 15 amino acids. Germline-derived CDR1 and CDR2 are MDHEN and SYDVKM. V trimming: 5 bases; J trimming: 5 bases; junction bases outside the gene matches: 10. CDR3 residues: CASSELSGSYETQYF. The CDR3 DNA is TGTGCCAGCAGTGAACTAAGCGGGAGCTACGAGACCCAGTACTTC.

The sample holds one count of this clone. V usage is TRBV2 and J usage is TRBJ1-5; a weak D match, TRBD1 (5 bases). The germline V gene has CDR1 SNHLY and CDR2 FYNNEI. This CDR3 region has 15 residues. V was cut by 8 bases and J by 1 base, with 15 bases left in between. The CDR3 DNA reads as TGTGCCAGCTCACTTAACCAGGGAAGCAATCAGCCCCAGCATTTT. Amino acids: CASSLNQGSNQPQHF.

The rearrangement links TRBV27 to TRBJ2-3; no firm D call. The V gene's germline CDR1 is MNHEY and CDR2 SMNVEV (reference sequence). Trimming cost V 5 bases and J 8 bases, with 14 bases left between them. The CDR3 consists of 13 residues. CDR3 amino acids: CASSNRESSTQYF. As DNA, the CDR3 is TGTGCCAGCAGTAATAGAGAAAGCAGTACGCAGTATTTT.

The chain links TRBV4-2 to TRBJ1-1; D is unresolved. The ends were cut back, 2 bases at V and 1 base at J, with 11 bases in the middle. CDR1 and CDR2 (germline): LGHNA, YNFKEQ. The length of the CDR3 is 15 residues. The CDR3 DNA reads as TGTGCCAGCAGCCAATCGATCGCAGCGAACACTGAAGCTTTCTTT. Protein: CASSQSIAANTEAFF.

The rearrangement links TRBV10-1 to TRBJ2-7; 12 nucleotides align to TRBD1. The CDR3 extends over 19 amino acids. After removal of 0 bases from V and 2 bases from J, the junction contained 11 bases not matched to a gene. Germline lookup yields CDR1 WNHNN and CDR2 SYGVQD (reference sequence). DNA of the CDR3: TGCGCCAGCAGTGAGTCGACGGTTGGGACAGGGGGCAACCCCTACGAGCAGTACTTC. It yields the protein CASSESTVGTGGNPYEQYF.

This clone has more than one count but fewer than ten. This rearrangement joins TRBV4-1 to TRBJ2-4, with no clear D. The germline V gene encodes CDR1 MGHRA and CDR2 YSYEKL. The CDR3 spans 14 residues. The V end was cut by 1 base, the J end by 8 bases, with 12 bases between. The DNA for the CDR3 is TGCGCCAGCAGCCAAGGTGCAGTGTCGGACATTCAGTACTTC. This encodes CASSQGAVSDIQYF.

The J gene is TRBJ2-2, the V gene TRBV9; no firm D call. CDR3 length: 13 amino acids. Trimming left V 2 bases short and J 4 bases short, with 6 bases between. Germline lookup yields CDR1 SGDLS and CDR2 YYNGEE. The CDR3 sequence: CASSVRSTGELFF. DNA for the CDR3: TGTGCCAGCAGCGTCAGGAGCACCGGGGAGCTGTTTTTT.

This clone appeared once. V usage is TRBV7-2 and J usage is TRBJ2-7; the match to TRBD1 covers 9 bases. Germline loops: CDR1 SGHTA, CDR2 FQGNSA. V shed 5 bases, J shed 4 bases, and the junction held 6 bases outside the gene matches. This CDR3 is 14 amino acids long. The CDR3 DNA is TGTGCCAGCAGCCCAGACAGGGGGGGATACGAGCAGTACTTC. Translation: CASSPDRGGYEQYF. Full variable domain (outside the CDR3, taken from reference TRBV7-2 and TRBJ2-7): GAGVSQSPSNKVTEKGKDVELRCDPISGHTALYWYRQSLGQGLEFLIYFQGNSAPDKSGLPSDRFSAERTGGSVSTLTIQRTQQEDSAVYLCASSPDRGGYEQYFGPGTRLTVT.

This sequence joins TRBV6-1 and TRBJ2-7; TRBD1 matches at 7 bases. The length of the CDR3 is 15 residues. Germline V lookup: CDR1 MNHNS, CDR2 SASEGT. V shed 2 bases, J shed 3 bases, and the junction held 7 bases outside the gene matches. CDR3 sequence (DNA): TGTGCCAGCAGTGAATTGACAGGGCCGGGCTACGAGCAGTACTTC. Protein product: CASSELTGPGYEQYF.

The chain employs TRBV7-8 and TRBJ2-3; TRBD1 matches 10 bases. J was trimmed by 2 bases and V by 5 bases; bases with no gene match: 16. The germline V gene has CDR1 SGHVS and CDR2 FQNEAQ. The CDR3 spans 19 residues. This CDR3 is CASSHPGGTGVRVTDTQYF. CDR3 in DNA: TGTGCCAGCAGCCACCCAGGAGGGACAGGGGTACGGGTCACAGATACGCAGTATTTT.

V is TRBV10-3 and J is TRBJ2-5; D possibly matches TRBD1 or TRBD2 (7 bases each). The CDR3 is 13 residues long. Trimming pared 6 bases from V and 5 bases from J, leaving 13 bases between. CDR1 and CDR2 (germline): ENHRY, SYGVKD. The CDR3 region is CAIRAGGDETQYF. CDR3 nucleotides: TGTGCCATCAGGGCAGGGGGGGACGAGACCCAGTACTTC.

This chain links TRBV4-2 with TRBJ2-2; D uncertain. CDR3 size: 14 residues. V was cut by 0 bases and J by 6 bases, with 8 bases left in between. Germline values: CDR1 LGHNA, CDR2 YNFKEQ. The CDR3 sequence: CASSQDSGPGELFF. The CDR3 DNA reads as TGTGCCAGCAGCCAAGATTCCGGTCCCGGGGAGCTGTTTTTT.

Here the CDR3 DNA reads TGTGCCAGCCGAGAGGGACAGGGTTCTAATGGCTACACCTTC. Its translation: CASREGQGSNGYTF. The chain links TRBV28 to TRBJ1-2; 9 bases agree with TRBD1. Germline-derived CDR1 and CDR2 are MDHEN and SYDVKM. V shed 8 bases and J 6 bases; nucleotides not matched to a gene: 10. CDR3 length: 14 amino acids.

This clone was counted only a few times. The chain carries TRBV2 and TRBJ2-3; D might be TRBD1 (6 bases). V was shortened by 3 bases and J by 6 bases, with 22 bases between the two germline ends. CDR1 is SNHLY and CDR2 is FYNNEI in the germline V gene. The CDR3 spans 17 residues. CDR3 amino acids: CASSDLRSSHREDTQYF. CDR3 DNA sequence: TGTGCCAGCAGTGATCTACGGTCCTCCCACAGGGAGGATACGCAGTATTTT.

In the case of this clone: A much bigger clone sits one base away, suggesting this may be a read error. The sample holds other DNA sequences that translate to the same CDR3. The chain links TRBV30 to TRBJ1-1; no firm D call. Trimming cost V 0 bases and J 8 bases, with 7 bases left between them. Germline CDR1 reads GTSNPN; CDR2 reads SVGIG (reference sequence). This CDR3 has 11 amino acids. The chain's CDR3 is CAWSVRVEAFF. The CDR3, as DNA: TGTGCCTGGAGTGTGCGGGTCGAAGCTTTCTTT. Together with reference TRBV30 and TRBJ1-1, the CDR3 gives the full variable domain: SQTIHQWPATLVQPVGSPLSLECTVEGTSNPNLYWYRQAAGRGLQLLFYSVGIGQISSEVPQNLSASRPQDRQFILSSKKLLLSDSGFYLCAWSVRVEAFFGQGTRLTVV.

The chain links TRBV19 to TRBJ2-5; tentative D call: TRBD1 (6 bases). Germline V gene lookup returns CDR1 LNHDA and CDR2 SQIVND (reference sequence). The CDR3 spans 16 residues. With 7 bases removed from V and 1 base from J, the gap between germline ends came to 19 bases. CDR3 sequence: CASTSGSGRGQETQYF. CDR3 bases: TGTGCCAGTACCTCAGGGTCGGGCAGGGGCCAAGAGACCCAGTACTTC.

The V call is TRBV19, the J call TRBJ1-4; the D gene is possibly TRBD1 (6 bases). Germline V gene data show CDR1 as LNHDA and CDR2 as SQIVND (reference sequence). This CDR3 contains 15 residues. The ends were cut back, 3 bases at V and 8 bases at J, with 16 bases in the middle. CDR3: CASSIFGGGPEKLFF. The CDR3 nucleotides read TGTGCCAGTAGTATTTTTGGGGGGGGCCCCGAAAAACTGTTTTTT. The complete variable domain, with remaining parts taken from reference TRBV19 and TRBJ1-4, reads DGGITQSPKYLFRKEGQNVTLSCEQNLNHDAMYWYRQDPGQGLRLIYYSQIVNDFQKGDIAEGYSVSREKKESFPLTVTSAQKNPTAFYLCASSIFGGGPEKLFFGSGTQLSVL.